In this sample, the clone carrying this T cell receptor (beta chain) turned up once. The CDR3 has 14 residues. Germline V lookup: CDR1 SGHNT, CDR2 YYREEE (reference sequence). Trimming took off 5 bases at V and 0 bases at J, with 11 bases between the two ends. Produced via immunoSEQ multiplex PCR; TCRdb's table is partial and in-frame only. The sample yields some 200,000 clones, approximately 70% seen once. The data were obtained in a study of cytotoxic CD8 clonotypes in ibrutinib-treated CLL. This material consisted of PBMCs, taken after 12 months of ibrutinib treatment. The chain has TRBV5-4 and TRBJ1-1; D is possibly TRBD1 (5 bases). This clonotype was sampled from a human donor with chronic lymphocytic leukemia. Here the CDR3 DNA reads TGTGCCAGCAGTGAGGACATCATGAACACTGAAGCTTTCTTT. Amino acids: CASSEDIMNTEAFF.